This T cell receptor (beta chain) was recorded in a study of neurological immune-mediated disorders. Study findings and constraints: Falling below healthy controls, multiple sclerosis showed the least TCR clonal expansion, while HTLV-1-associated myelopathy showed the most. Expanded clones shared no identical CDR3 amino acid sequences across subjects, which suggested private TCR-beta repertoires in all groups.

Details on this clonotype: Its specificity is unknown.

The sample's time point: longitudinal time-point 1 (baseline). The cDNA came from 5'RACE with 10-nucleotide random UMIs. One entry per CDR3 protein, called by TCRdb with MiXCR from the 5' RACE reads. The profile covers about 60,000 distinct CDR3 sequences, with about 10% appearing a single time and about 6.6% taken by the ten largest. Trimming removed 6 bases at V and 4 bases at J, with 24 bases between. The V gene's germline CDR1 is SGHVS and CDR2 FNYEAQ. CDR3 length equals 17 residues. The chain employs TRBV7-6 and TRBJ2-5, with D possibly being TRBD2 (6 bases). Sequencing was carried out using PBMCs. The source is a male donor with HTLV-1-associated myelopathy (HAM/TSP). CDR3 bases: TGTGCCAGCAGTAGTGGGGTGGCAGGAGGGTTCGGAGAGACCCAGTACTTC. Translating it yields CASSSGVAGGFGETQYF.